The rows below give T cell receptor beta chains drawn from one sample of a study of cytomegalovirus exposure and HLA in healthy donors. This table comes from immunoSEQ multiplex PCR, and its TCRdb copy is limited to in-frame clones, with some not included. The table has some 160,000 clones, 84% seen once. The sample was PBMCs. The receptors were sampled from a man aged 50 or older in good health and CMV-seropositive. The CDR3 runs from the conserved cysteine through the conserved F or W. Each record gives: D gene, J gene, clone size, CDR3 length, V gene, CDR3 protein. D genes are given only for firm matches. Not every row has a clone size; where given, it reads once, few, many or a size class.

TRBD2 | TRBJ2-3 | - | 20 | TRBV15 | CATSRDLGLAGGGSTDTQYF
- | TRBJ1-4 | - | 14 | TRBV11-3 | CASSLVRGYEKLFF
- | TRBJ1-1 | - | 13 | TRBV19 | CASSIRGNTEAFF
TRBD1 | TRBJ2-1 | - | 15 | TRBV5-6 | CASSPGTAAYNEQFF
- | TRBJ1-1 | - | 15 | TRBV9 | CASSPRTGLNTEAFF
- | TRBJ2-2 | - | 14 | TRBV28 | CASSSIRGTGELFF
- | TRBJ2-5 | - | 16 | TRBV18 | CASSPIPPSGVETQYF
TRBD1 | TRBJ1-2 | - | 12 | TRBV28 | CASSLGQGGYTF
TRBD1 | TRBJ2-1 | - | 16 | TRBV15 | CATSRDRETFYNEQFF
- | TRBJ2-4 | - | 11 | TRBV4-2 | CASSPAGIQYF
TRBD1 | TRBJ1-1 | - | 12 | TRBV5-6 | CASSLWDSEAFF
- | TRBJ1-1 | - | 13 | TRBV27 | CASSMGRMTEAFF
- | TRBJ2-7 | - | 15 | TRBV19 | CASSINSLSSYEQYF
- | TRBJ1-4 | - | 14 | TRBV9 | CASSATGRIEKLFF
TRBD2 | TRBJ2-1 | - | 15 | TRBV15 | CATSSGTSGYNEQFF
TRBD1 | TRBJ2-1 | - | 14 | TRBV6-1 | CASSEFDRGDEQFF
TRBD1 | TRBJ2-7 | - | 16 | TRBV5-1 | CASSPKVTGGFHEQYF
TRBD1 | TRBJ2-4 | - | 17 | TRBV18 | CASSPPGQGLAKNIQYF
TRBD2 | TRBJ2-1 | few | 15 | TRBV6-1 | CAAYGQAGGYNEQFF
TRBD1 | TRBJ2-5 | - | 15 | TRBV13 | CASSPSGTVQETQYF
TRBD2 | TRBJ2-3 | - | 16 | TRBV27 | CASSLSSGRIGDTQYF
- | TRBJ2-3 | - | 14 | TRBV27 | CASSFRGSTDTQYF
- | TRBJ2-1 | - | 14 | TRBV7-3 | CASSLSGRVDEQFF
- | TRBJ1-4 | - | 13 | TRBV4-1 | CASSQDGRGSGVF
TRBD1 | TRBJ2-1 | - | 15 | TRBV29-1 | CSAHIGQGGYNEQFF
TRBD2 | TRBJ2-3 | - | 16 | TRBV11-2 | CASSLVTSGGTDTQYF
TRBD1 | TRBJ1-2 | - | 16 | TRBV2 | CASSQGQGRGQSGYTF
- | TRBJ2-5 | - | 13 | TRBV5-6 | CASSLPGGETQYF
- | TRBJ1-1 | - | 14 | TRBV6-5 | CASSSMTGNTEAFF
- | TRBJ1-1 | - | 14 | TRBV5-3 | CARSLSGLNTEAFF
- | TRBJ1-5 | - | 12 | TRBV6-5 | CASSNPGQPQHF
- | TRBJ1-2 | few | 15 | TRBV6-5 | CASSRGGVKAYGYTF
TRBD1 | TRBJ1-2 | - | 14 | TRBV29-1 | CSVETGTGIGGYTF
TRBD2 | TRBJ2-2 | - | 17 | TRBV19 | CASSLPRTSGGTGELFF
- | TRBJ2-3 | - | 15 | TRBV4-1 | CASSLKGLATDTQYF
- | TRBJ1-1 | - | 14 | TRBV18 | CASCGRSTNTEAFF
- | TRBJ1-2 | - | 14 | TRBV6-5 | CASSYSGSPYGYTF
- | TRBJ1-2 | - | 15 | TRBV6-5 | CASSYSRGLNYGYTF
- | TRBJ2-2 | few | 14 | TRBV5-8 | CASSPLANTGELFF